The clone carrying this TCR beta chain occurred once. Its matching antigen is unknown. This entry is derived from a study of OX40 agonist ivuxolimab in advanced cancers. Study as a whole: In this trial design, patients received ivuxolimab intravenously at 0.01 to 10 mg/kg every 2 weeks. Hepatocellular carcinoma, melanoma, renal cell or head and neck cancer affected the dose-escalation patients. Study-level findings and limits: No antigen was identified for the clonally expanded peripheral T cells.

CDR1 is MNHNY, CDR2 SVGAGI, per germline (reference sequence). Trimming pared 5 bases from V and 4 bases from J, leaving 5 bases between. The CDR3 is made up of 12 amino acids. The data were produced by immunoSEQ multiplex PCR, yet TCRdb's version contains in-frame clones alone and is incomplete. The table shows fewer than 35,000 clones, with approximately 89% occurring only once. The rearrangement uses TRBV6-6 and TRBJ1-4; D gene ambiguous. The sample in question was CD4+ or CD8+ T cells sorted from blood, obtained in a trial of the OX40 agonist ivuxolimab. The origin of this receptor is an adult with an advanced solid tumor such as melanoma, head and neck, liver or kidney cancer. CDR3 bases: TGTGCCAGCAGTGACAATAATGAAAAACTGTTTTTT. Its protein is CASSDNNEKLFF.